One sample yielded the 29 T cell receptor beta chains listed below, sequenced in a study of shared clonotypes between healthy human individuals. Assay: immunoSEQ multiplex PCR; the TCRdb copy retains only in-frame clones and omits some. The sample lists millions of clones, 95% occurring once. Source material: naive CD4+ T cells sorted from blood. Sample subset: CD45RA+ positively selected. These receptors were obtained from a man between 18 and 35 years old in good health.

The chain combines TRBV6-1 with TRBJ1-2; tentative D call: TRBD1 (6 bases). The germline gives CDR1 MNHNS, CDR2 SASEGT. V lost 4 bases, J lost 4 bases, and 13 bases lay in between. The CDR3 spans 14 residues. CDR3 in amino acids: CASSVEGGGYGYTF. In DNA form, the CDR3 reads TGTGCCAGCAGTGTGGAGGGGGGAGGCTATGGCTACACCTTC.

The chain uses TRBV5-1 and TRBJ2-2, with D perhaps TRBD2 (5 bases). The ends were cut back, 4 bases at V and 0 bases at J, with 10 bases in the middle. The CDR3 length is 15 residues. Germline assignment: CDR1 SGHRS and CDR2 YFSETQ. DNA of the CDR3: TGCGCCAGCAGCATGTCTAGCTCGAACACCGGGGAGCTGTTTTTT. As protein: CASSMSSSNTGELFF.

V and J are TRBV28 and TRBJ1-6; D ambiguous. CDR1 and CDR2 (germline): MDHEN, SYDVKM. V was cut by 4 bases and J by 10 bases, with 14 bases left in between. The CDR3 is made up of 14 amino acids. The CDR3 DNA reads as TGTGCCAGCAGTTCCGACGGGAATCGCTCACCCCTCCACTTT. This translates into CASSSDGNRSPLHF. The full variable domain, rest sourced from reference TRBV28 and TRBJ1-6, is DVKVTQSSRYLVKRTGEKVFLECVQDMDHENMFWYRQDPGLGLRLIYFSYDVKMKEKGDIPEGYSVSREKKERFSLILESASTNQTSMYLCASSSDGNRSPLHFGNGTRLTVT.

As DNA, the CDR3 is TGTGCCATCAGTGAAAGTCTCGGGACAGGAGTCACTGAAGCTTTCTTT. Protein sequence: CAISESLGTGVTEAFF. This chain joins TRBV10-3 and TRBJ1-1, with 8 bases fitting TRBD1. Per germline, CDR1 ENHRY and CDR2 SYGVKD. The CDR3 sequence is 16 residues long. The J segment lost 4 bases and the V segment lost 3 bases, leaving 10 bases of the junction unmatched.

The rearrangement links TRBV5-1 to TRBJ1-1; TRBD1 matches 8 bases. The CDR3 is 15 residues long. Germline loops: CDR1 SGHRS, CDR2 YFSETQ. J gave up 2 bases and V 4 bases, and 7 bases lay outside the gene matches. The CDR3 DNA sequence: TGCGCCAGCAGCGCTATGGACAGGGCAAACACTGAAGCTTTCTTT. This gives the protein CASSAMDRANTEAFF.

The chain combines TRBV27 with TRBJ2-2; 11 positions match TRBD2. The CDR3 has 19 amino acids. Looked up from germline, CDR1 is MNHEY and CDR2 is SMNVEV (reference sequence). Trimming at V came to 5 bases and at J to 0 bases, leaving 11 bases not matched to a gene. The DNA for the CDR3 is TGTGCCAGCAGTCCTCAGGGGACTAGCGGAAGATCGAACACCGGGGAGCTGTTTTTT. Its protein product is CASSPQGTSGRSNTGELFF.

This chain uses TRBV28 with TRBJ2-3; D is possibly TRBD2 (5 bases). The V end was cut by 4 bases, the J end by 5 bases, with 13 bases between. This CDR3 comprises 14 residues. Germline CDR1 reads MDHEN; CDR2 reads SYDVKM. The CDR3 loop reads CASSYGELRDTQYF. The CDR3 DNA sequence: TGTGCCAGCAGTTATGGGGAGTTGAGAGATACGCAGTATTTT. Combining the CDR3 with reference TRBV28 and TRBJ2-3 gives the whole variable domain DVKVTQSSRYLVKRTGEKVFLECVQDMDHENMFWYRQDPGLGLRLIYFSYDVKMKEKGDIPEGYSVSREKKERFSLILESASTNQTSMYLCASSYGELRDTQYFGPGTRLTVL.

Concerning this clone: This specimen includes other DNA sequences encoding the same CDR3. The chain couples TRBV5-1 to TRBJ1-4; no firm D call. The CDR3 contains 15 residues. V gave up 1 base and J gave up 0 bases, with 7 bases separating them. Germline V gene data show CDR1 as SGHRS and CDR2 as YFSETQ. CDR3 amino acids: CASSLTGTTNEKLFF. The CDR3 DNA follows: TGCGCCAGCAGCTTGACGGGGACAACTAATGAAAAACTGTTTTTT.

The chain uses TRBV10-3 and TRBJ2-5, with unresolved D. Germline-derived CDR1 and CDR2 are ENHRY and SYGVKD. The CDR3 length is 13 residues. V dropped 3 bases and J dropped 3 bases, with 8 bases sitting between them. In nucleotides, the CDR3 is TGTGCCATCAGTGAATCCGGTAAAGAGACCCAGTACTTC. As protein: CAISESGKETQYF.

The chain carries TRBV4-1 and TRBJ1-5; 8 nucleotides match TRBD1. The CDR3 is 15 residues long. Germline CDR1 MGHRA, CDR2 YSYEKL. The V gene end was trimmed by 2 bases and the J gene end by 6 bases; junction bases not matched to a gene: 6. CDR3 region: CASSQPDREGQPQHF. The DNA for the CDR3 is TGCGCCAGCAGCCAACCGGACAGGGAGGGTCAGCCCCAGCATTTT.

Points on this clone: Other DNA sequences in the same sample also yield this CDR3. The chain combines TRBV30 with TRBJ2-7; D might be TRBD2 (6 bases). Germline V gene data show CDR1 as GTSNPN and CDR2 as SVGIG (reference sequence). The CDR3 length is 12 residues. The V and J ends lost 0 bases and 4 bases respectively, with 7 bases between them. CDR3 loop: CAWSVGRYEQYF. Here the CDR3 DNA reads TGTGCCTGGAGTGTAGGGAGGTACGAGCAGTACTTC.

The genes are TRBV5-1 and TRBJ2-7; D is unclear. Trimming took 1 base from V and 3 from J, leaving 23 bases between them. The CDR3 contains 18 residues. Germline V lookup: CDR1 SGHRS, CDR2 YFSETQ. CDR3 nucleotides: TGCGCCAGCAGCTTGTCGGCAATCAGTGACGGATCAATCTACGAGCAGTACTTC. It translates to CASSLSAISDGSIYEQYF.

V usage is TRBV6-1 and J usage is TRBJ1-6, with D maybe TRBD1 (6 bases). In germline, CDR1 is MNHNS, CDR2 SASEGT. V lost 1 base and J 5 bases, leaving 9 bases between the germline ends. The CDR3 has 15 amino acids. CDR3 region: CASSEGGANNSPLHF. CDR3 in DNA: TGTGCCAGCAGTGAAGGGGGGGCGAATAATTCACCCCTCCACTTT.

This rearrangement joins TRBV2 to TRBJ2-2, with a possible D match to TRBD2 (6 bases). The V gene's germline CDR1 is SNHLY and CDR2 FYNNEI. The length of the CDR3 is 14 residues. V was trimmed by 3 bases and J by 4 bases, leaving 9 bases between them. The CDR3 region has the DNA TGTGCCAGCAGTGACAGGGAGGTCACCGGGGAGCTGTTTTTT. Protein sequence: CASSDREVTGELFF.

V gene TRBV2 combines with J gene TRBJ2-2, with TRBD2 matching 7 bases. The J segment lost 6 bases and the V segment lost 8 bases, leaving 6 bases of the junction unmatched. CDR1 and CDR2 from the germline V gene are SNHLY and FYNNEI. This CDR3 contains 13 residues. The CDR3 sequence is CASRGEVAGELFF. The CDR3 region has the DNA TGTGCCAGCCGGGGGGAGGTGGCCGGGGAGCTGTTTTTT.

The chain combines TRBV4-3 with TRBJ2-2; 7 positions agree with TRBD2. This CDR3 contains 16 residues. The V segment lost 4 bases and the J segment 3 bases; nucleotides outside the gene matches: 8. Germline V gene lookup returns CDR1 LGHNA and CDR2 YSLEER. The CDR3 nucleotides are TGCGCCAGCAGCCCATTGGGCGGGAGAGACACCGGGGAGCTGTTTTTT. This codes for CASSPLGGRDTGELFF.

The genes are TRBV5-1 and TRBJ2-3; D is uncertain. V dropped 0 bases and J dropped 4 bases, with 9 bases sitting between them. The CDR3 has 14 amino acids. CDR1 is SGHRS, CDR2 YFSETQ, per germline. The CDR3 is CASSLGGHADTQYF. CDR3 DNA sequence: TGCGCCAGCAGCTTGGGAGGTCATGCAGATACGCAGTATTTT.

The CDR3 spells CASGVGDPYEQYF. The CDR3 DNA reads TGTGCCAGCGGGGTGGGGGATCCCTACGAGCAGTACTTC. The V call is TRBV28, the J call TRBJ2-7; the D call may be TRBD1 or TRBD2 (5 bases each). V gave up 8 bases and J gave up 2 bases, with 13 bases separating them. Germline V gene lookup returns CDR1 MDHEN and CDR2 SYDVKM. The CDR3 is 13 amino acids. Using reference TRBV28 and TRBJ2-7 for the parts outside the CDR3, the full variable domain is DVKVTQSSRYLVKRTGEKVFLECVQDMDHENMFWYRQDPGLGLRLIYFSYDVKMKEKGDIPEGYSVSREKKERFSLILESASTNQTSMYLCASGVGDPYEQYFGPGTRLTVT.

The V gene is TRBV10-1, the J gene TRBJ2-5, with 8 bases that match TRBD1. Germline CDR1 and CDR2: WNHNN and SYGVQD (reference sequence). The ends lost 5 bases at V and 5 bases at J; junction bases unmatched: 7. The CDR3 is 14 residues long. Here the CDR3 reads CASSPNRGKETQYF. Written as DNA, the CDR3 is TGCGCCAGCAGTCCTAACAGGGGGAAGGAGACCCAGTACTTC.

The chain carries TRBV2 and TRBJ1-5, with a possible D match to TRBD1 (6 bases). CDR1 is SNHLY, CDR2 FYNNEI, per germline. V shed 1 base and J shed 4 bases, with 11 bases lying between them. The CDR3 length is 15 residues. The chain's CDR3 is CASSEVLTGNQPQHF. CDR3 coding DNA: TGTGCCAGCAGTGAAGTCCTGACAGGTAATCAGCCCCAGCATTTT. The complete variable domain, with remaining parts taken from reference TRBV2 and TRBJ1-5, reads EPEVTQTPSHQVTQMGQEVILRCVPISNHLYFYWYRQILGQKVEFLVSFYNNEISEKSEIFDDQFSVERPDGSNFTLKIRSTKLEDSAMYFCASSEVLTGNQPQHFGDGTRLSIL.

The chain employs TRBV2 and TRBJ2-7; D uncertain. Trimming removed 0 bases at V and 6 bases at J, with 6 bases between. This CDR3 region has 12 residues. The V gene's germline CDR1 is SNHLY and CDR2 FYNNEI. Written as DNA, the CDR3 is TGTGCCAGCAGTGAAGCGCTTGTCGAGCAGTACTTC. This gives the protein CASSEALVEQYF.

The chain has TRBV15 and TRBJ2-2; D ambiguous. This CDR3 spans 12 amino acids. Looked up from germline, CDR1 is LNHNV and CDR2 is YYDKDF (reference sequence). Trimming took off 5 bases at V and 3 bases at J, with 4 bases between the two ends. The CDR3 nucleotides read TGTGCCACCAGCGTGTACACCGGGGAGCTGTTTTTT. Translated, it gives CATSVYTGELFF. The whole variable domain, remainder taken from reference TRBV15 and TRBJ2-2, is DAMVIQNPRYQVTQFGKPVTLSCSQTLNHNVMYWYQQKSSQAPKLLFHYYDKDFNNEADTPDNFQSRRPNTSFCFLDIRSPGLGDTAMYLCATSVYTGELFFGEGSRLTVL.

The rearrangement uses TRBV7-9 and TRBJ2-3; D unclear. CDR1 and CDR2 from the germline V gene are SEHNR and FQNEAQ (reference sequence). Trimming removed 0 bases from V and 0 bases from J, with 10 bases in between. This CDR3 spans 16 amino acids. The chain's CDR3 is CASSLAGTLSTDTQYF. The CDR3 nucleotides are TGTGCCAGCAGCTTAGCCGGAACCCTTAGCACAGATACGCAGTATTTT.

This sequence joins TRBV25-1 and TRBJ2-1; D is unclear. The germline gives CDR1 MGHDK, CDR2 SYGVNS. This CDR3 is built from 14 residues. Trimming stripped 2 bases from V and 3 bases from J, with 8 bases between. The CDR3: CASSETQNYNEQFF. The CDR3 DNA reads as TGTGCCAGCAGTGAAACACAGAACTACAATGAGCAGTTCTTC.

This clone was recorded only once. The CDR3 DNA is TGTGCCAGCAGCTTAGCAGACGGGGATCAGCCCCAGCATTTT. The encoded protein is CASSLADGDQPQHF. The chain has TRBV7-6 and TRBJ1-5; D not certain. The germline V gene encodes CDR1 SGHVS and CDR2 FNYEAQ. Trimming removed 0 bases from V and 5 bases from J, with 8 bases in between. This CDR3 is built from 14 residues.

This clone was observed a single time. The genes are TRBV6-6 and TRBJ2-7; tentatively, D is TRBD1 (6 bases). The germline gives CDR1 MNHNY, CDR2 SVGAGI (reference sequence). This CDR3 spans 12 amino acids. The V and J ends lost 7 bases and 3 bases respectively, with 10 bases between them. The CDR3 region is CASKQQGYEQYF. The CDR3 DNA is TGTGCCAGCAAGCAACAGGGCTACGAGCAGTACTTC.

This chain uses TRBV9 with TRBJ2-3; D possibly matches TRBD1 or TRBD2 (5 bases each). The V end was cut by 3 bases, the J end by 10 bases, with 9 bases between. Germline CDR1 and CDR2: SGDLS and YYNGEE. This CDR3 region has 11 residues. In DNA, the CDR3 is TGTGCCAGCAGCGACTCGGGACCGCAGTATTTT. Its translation is CASSDSGPQYF.

The V and J genes are TRBV6-6 and TRBJ1-2, with 7 bases fitting TRBD1. Germline CDR1 MNHNY, CDR2 SVGAGI (reference sequence). The junction had 14 bases not matched to a gene; V was cut back by 6 bases and J by 4 bases. The CDR3 loop spans 16 amino acids. CDR3 amino acids: CASRRPLDRPGYGYTF. The CDR3 nucleotides are TGTGCCAGCAGACGACCCTTGGACAGGCCCGGCTATGGCTACACCTTC.

This sequence joins TRBV25-1 and TRBJ1-2; TRBD1 matches at 9 bases. Germline V lookup: CDR1 MGHDK, CDR2 SYGVNS. The CDR3 length is 16 residues. V shed 2 bases, J shed 5 bases, and the junction held 9 bases outside the gene matches. This CDR3 is CASSEAGGQGSYGYTF. As DNA, the CDR3 is TGTGCCAGCAGTGAAGCAGGCGGACAGGGGAGTTATGGCTACACCTTC.